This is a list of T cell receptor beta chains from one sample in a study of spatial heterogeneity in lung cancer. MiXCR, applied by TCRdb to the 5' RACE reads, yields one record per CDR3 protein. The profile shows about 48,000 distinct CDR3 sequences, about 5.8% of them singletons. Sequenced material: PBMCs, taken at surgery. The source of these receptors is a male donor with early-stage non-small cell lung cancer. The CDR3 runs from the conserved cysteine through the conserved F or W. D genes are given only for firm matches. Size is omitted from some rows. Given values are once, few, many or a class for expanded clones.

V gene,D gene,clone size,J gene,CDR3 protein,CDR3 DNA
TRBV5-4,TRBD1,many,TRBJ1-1,CASSPDRGRSTEAFF,TGTGCCAGCAGCCCCGACAGGGGGCGAAGCACTGAAGCTTTCTTT
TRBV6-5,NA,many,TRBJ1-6,CASSFRNPNSPLHF,TGTGCCAGCAGTTTCAGAAACCCTAATTCACCCCTCCACTTT
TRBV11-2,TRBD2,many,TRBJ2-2,CASSLTLAGSGELFF,TGTGCCAGCAGCTTAACACTAGCGGGATCCGGGGAGCTGTTTTTT
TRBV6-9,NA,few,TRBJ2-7,CAQWQGSTYEQYF,TGTGCCCAATGGCAGGGGTCAACCTACGAGCAGTACTTC
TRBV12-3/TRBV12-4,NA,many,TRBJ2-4,CASSAGGSIQYF,TGTGCCAGCAGTGCTGGGGGGAGCATTCAGTACTTC
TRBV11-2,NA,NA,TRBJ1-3,CASSLMVGGNTIYF,TGTGCCAGCAGCTTAATGGTGGGAGGAAACACCATATATTTT
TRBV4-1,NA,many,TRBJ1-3,CASSLQTGGNTIYF,TGCGCCAGCAGCTTACAGACAGGCGGAAACACCATATATTTT
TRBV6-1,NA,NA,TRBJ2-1,CASSPVRMSSFNEQFF,TGTGCCAGCAGCCCAGTCCGAATGAGCTCCTTCAATGAGCAGTTCTTC
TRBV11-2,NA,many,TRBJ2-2,CASSLGLGELFF,TGTGCCAGCAGCTTAGGTCTCGGGGAGCTGTTTTTT
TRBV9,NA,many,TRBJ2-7,CASSVDDSYEQYF,TGTGCCAGCAGCGTCGACGACAGCTACGAGCAGTACTTC
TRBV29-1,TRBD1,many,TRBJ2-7,CSVGTGDPYEQYF,TGCAGCGTTGGGACAGGGGATCCCTACGAGCAGTACTTC
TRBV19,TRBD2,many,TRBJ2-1,CASSQGLVSNEQFF,TGTGCCAGTAGTCAGGGACTAGTAAGCAATGAGCAGTTCTTC
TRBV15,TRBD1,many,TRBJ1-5,CATSPWDRGNQPQHF,TGTGCCACCAGTCCATGGGACAGGGGAAATCAGCCCCAGCATTTT
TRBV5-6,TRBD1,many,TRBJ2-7,CASSVHRGPRSYEQYF,TGTGCCAGCAGCGTTCACAGGGGGCCCCGCTCCTACGAGCAGTACTTC
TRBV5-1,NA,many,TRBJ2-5,CASSSWDQETQYF,TGCGCCAGCAGCTCTTGGGACCAAGAGACCCAGTACTTC
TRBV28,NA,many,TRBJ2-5,CASSEGGTTKETQYF,TGTGCCAGCAGCGAGGGCGGCACCACGAAAGAGACCCAGTACTTC
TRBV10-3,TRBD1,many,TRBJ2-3,CAIRDRGRADTQYF,TGTGCCATCAGGGACAGGGGCCGGGCAGATACGCAGTATTTT
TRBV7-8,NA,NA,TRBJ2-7,CASSLVLAGSYEQYF,TGTGCCAGCAGCTTAGTGCTTGCGGGCTCCTACGAGCAGTACTTC
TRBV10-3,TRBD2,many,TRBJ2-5,CAISESLAGDRETQYF,TGTGCCATCAGTGAGTCACTAGCGGGAGATCGCGAGACCCAGTACTTC
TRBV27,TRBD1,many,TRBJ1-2,CASSPGSDRDYGYTF,TGTGCCAGCAGTCCGGGGTCGGACAGGGATTATGGCTACACCTTC
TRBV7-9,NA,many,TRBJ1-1,CASSLGQENTEAFF,TGTGCCAGCAGCTTAGGGCAAGAGAACACTGAAGCTTTCTTT
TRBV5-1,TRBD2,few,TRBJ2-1,CASSLRLAAGGSYNEQFF,TGCGCCAGCAGCTTGCGGCTAGCGGCGGGAGGCTCCTACAATGAGCAGTTCTTC
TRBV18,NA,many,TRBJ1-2,CASSPGVADYGYTF,TGTGCCAGCTCACCAGGGGTTGCCGACTATGGCTACACCTTC
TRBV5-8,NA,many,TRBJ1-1,CASSLYAGGRTEAFF,TGTGCCAGCAGCTTGTATGCCGGAGGTCGCACTGAAGCTTTCTTT
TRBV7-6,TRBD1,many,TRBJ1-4,CASTLGGTGYEKLFF,TGTGCCAGCACTCTCGGAGGGACAGGATATGAAAAACTGTTTTTT
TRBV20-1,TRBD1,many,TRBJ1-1,CSARQGNTEAFF,TGCAGTGCCAGACAGGGGAACACTGAAGCTTTCTTT
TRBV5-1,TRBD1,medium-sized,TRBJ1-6,CASSLAGTGYSPLHF,TGCGCCAGCAGCTTGGCCGGGACAGGTTATTCACCCCTCCACTTT
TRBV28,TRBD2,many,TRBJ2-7,CASSWTSGRAGEQYF,TGTGCCAGCAGTTGGACTAGCGGGAGGGCGGGGGAGCAGTACTTC
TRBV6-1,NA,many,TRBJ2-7,CASTSQPPYEQYF,TGTGCCAGCACTTCACAGCCACCCTACGAGCAGTACTTC
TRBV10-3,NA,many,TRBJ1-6,CAISPGVSAHSPLHF,TGTGCCATCAGTCCTGGTGTTTCGGCCCATTCACCCCTCCACTTT
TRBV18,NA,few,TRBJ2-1,CASSPPAGSLGNEQFF,TGTGCCAGCTCACCACCTGCGGGGAGTCTCGGCAATGAGCAGTTCTTC
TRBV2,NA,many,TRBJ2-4,CASSLSGDRKNIQYF,TGTGCCAGCAGTTTAAGCGGGGACAGGAAAAACATTCAGTACTTC
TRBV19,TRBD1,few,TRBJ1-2,CASSLNQGDGYTF,TGTGCCAGTAGTCTGAACCAGGGGGATGGCTACACCTTC
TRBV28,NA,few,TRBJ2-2,CASKGSRELFF,TGTGCCAGCAAGGGGTCCCGGGAGCTGTTTTTT
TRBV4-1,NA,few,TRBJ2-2,CASSLQGSGELFF,TGCGCCAGCAGCCTCCAGGGGTCCGGGGAGCTGTTTTTT